This T cell receptor (beta chain) stems from a study of shared clonotypes between healthy human individuals. About this clone itself: Its cognate antigen is unknown.

Germline V gene sequence: CDR1 MDHEN, CDR2 SYDVKM. V shed 4 bases, J shed 7 bases, and the junction held 21 bases outside the gene matches. CDR3 length equals 20 residues. An even split of each subset's genomic DNA across several immunoSEQ plates was performed. Data came from immunoSEQ multiplex PCR; TCRdb stores just in-frame clones and leaves some out. This table has about 870,000 clones, 85% to 95% appearing once. Study results and caveats: Non-shared clonotypes had lower generation probabilities than clonotypes shared by all four sorted-subset donors. Clonotype sharing among the donors was expected to vary with sequencing depth.

Naive CD8 isolation took CD45RO-negative cells positively selected for CCR7 and excluded terminally differentiated effector memory CD45RA+ cells. The sequenced sample was naive CD8+ T cells sorted from blood. The J gene is TRBJ2-3, the V gene TRBV28; 12 positions match TRBD2. The sequence was obtained from a man aged 25 to 45 in good health. The CDR3 region is CASSSYARLAGEEGGNTQYF. For the CDR3, the DNA is TGTGCCAGCAGTTCTTACGCCAGACTAGCGGGAGAAGAAGGGGGAAATACGCAGTATTTT.